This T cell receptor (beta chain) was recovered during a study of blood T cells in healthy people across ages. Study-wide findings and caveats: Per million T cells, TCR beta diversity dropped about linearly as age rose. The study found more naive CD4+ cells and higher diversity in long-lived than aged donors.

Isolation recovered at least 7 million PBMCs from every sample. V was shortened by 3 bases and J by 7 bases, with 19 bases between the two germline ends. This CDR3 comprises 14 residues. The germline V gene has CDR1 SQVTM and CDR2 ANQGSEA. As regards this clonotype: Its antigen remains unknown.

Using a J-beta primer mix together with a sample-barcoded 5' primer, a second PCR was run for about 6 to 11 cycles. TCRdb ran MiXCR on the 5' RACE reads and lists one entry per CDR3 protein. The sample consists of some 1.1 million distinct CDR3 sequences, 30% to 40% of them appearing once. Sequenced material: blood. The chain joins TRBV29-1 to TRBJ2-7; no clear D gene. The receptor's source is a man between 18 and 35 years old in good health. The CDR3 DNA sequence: TGCAGCGTTGAGTACTCTGGGCGCTACAATGAGCAGTACTTC. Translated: CSVEYSGRYNEQYF.